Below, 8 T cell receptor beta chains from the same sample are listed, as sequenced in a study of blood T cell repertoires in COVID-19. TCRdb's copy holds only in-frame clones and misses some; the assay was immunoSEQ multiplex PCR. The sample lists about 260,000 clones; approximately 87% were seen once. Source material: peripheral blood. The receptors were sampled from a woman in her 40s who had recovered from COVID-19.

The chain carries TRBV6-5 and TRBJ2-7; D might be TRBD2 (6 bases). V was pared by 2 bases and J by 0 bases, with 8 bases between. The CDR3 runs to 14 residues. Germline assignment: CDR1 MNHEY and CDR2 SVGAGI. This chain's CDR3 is CASSYRDFSYEQYF. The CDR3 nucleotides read TGTGCCAGCAGTTACCGGGACTTCTCCTACGAGCAGTACTTC.

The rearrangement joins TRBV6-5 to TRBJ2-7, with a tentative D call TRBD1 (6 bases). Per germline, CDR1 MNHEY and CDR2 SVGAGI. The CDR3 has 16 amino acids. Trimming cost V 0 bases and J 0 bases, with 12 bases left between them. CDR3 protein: CASSYSRDTHSYEQYF. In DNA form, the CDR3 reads TGTGCCAGCAGTTACTCGAGGGACACTCACTCCTACGAGCAGTACTTC.

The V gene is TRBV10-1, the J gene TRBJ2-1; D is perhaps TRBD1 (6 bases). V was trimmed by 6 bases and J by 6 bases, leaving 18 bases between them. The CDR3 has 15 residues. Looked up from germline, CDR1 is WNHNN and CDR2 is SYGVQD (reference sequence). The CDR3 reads CASSPGTPRVNEQFF. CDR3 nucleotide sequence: TGCGCCAGCAGCCCCGGGACACCCCGGGTCAATGAGCAGTTCTTC.

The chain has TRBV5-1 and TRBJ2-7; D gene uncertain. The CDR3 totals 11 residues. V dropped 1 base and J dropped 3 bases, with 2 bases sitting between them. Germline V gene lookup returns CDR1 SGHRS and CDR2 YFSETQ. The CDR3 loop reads CASSLYYEQYF. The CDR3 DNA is TGCGCCAGCAGCTTGTACTACGAGCAGTACTTC.

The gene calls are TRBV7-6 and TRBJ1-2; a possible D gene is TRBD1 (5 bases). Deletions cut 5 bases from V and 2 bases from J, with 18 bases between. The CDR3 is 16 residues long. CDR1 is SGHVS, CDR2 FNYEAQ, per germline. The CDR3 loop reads CASSPGLGFKNYGYTF. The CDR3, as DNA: TGTGCCAGCAGCCCAGGGCTCGGGTTTAAAAACTATGGCTACACCTTC.

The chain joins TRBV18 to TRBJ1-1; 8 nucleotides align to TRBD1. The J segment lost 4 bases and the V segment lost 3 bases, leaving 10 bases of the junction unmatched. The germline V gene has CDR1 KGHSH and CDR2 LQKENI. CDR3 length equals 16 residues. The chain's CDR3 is CASSPTRTGRSTEAFF. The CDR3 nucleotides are TGTGCCAGCTCACCGACCAGGACAGGGAGGAGCACTGAAGCTTTCTTT.

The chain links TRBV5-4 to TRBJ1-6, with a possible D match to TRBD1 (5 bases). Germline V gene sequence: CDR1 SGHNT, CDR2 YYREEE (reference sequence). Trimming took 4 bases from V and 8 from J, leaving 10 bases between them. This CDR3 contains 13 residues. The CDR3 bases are TGTGCCAGCAGCCCGGTCAGGGATTCACCCCTCCACTTT. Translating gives CASSPVRDSPLHF.

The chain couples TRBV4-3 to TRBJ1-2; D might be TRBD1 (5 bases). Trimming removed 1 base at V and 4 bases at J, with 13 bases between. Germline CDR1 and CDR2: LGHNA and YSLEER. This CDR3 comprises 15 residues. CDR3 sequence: CASSQVPGGTYGYTF. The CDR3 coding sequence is TGCGCCAGCAGCCAAGTTCCGGGAGGGACCTATGGCTACACCTTC.